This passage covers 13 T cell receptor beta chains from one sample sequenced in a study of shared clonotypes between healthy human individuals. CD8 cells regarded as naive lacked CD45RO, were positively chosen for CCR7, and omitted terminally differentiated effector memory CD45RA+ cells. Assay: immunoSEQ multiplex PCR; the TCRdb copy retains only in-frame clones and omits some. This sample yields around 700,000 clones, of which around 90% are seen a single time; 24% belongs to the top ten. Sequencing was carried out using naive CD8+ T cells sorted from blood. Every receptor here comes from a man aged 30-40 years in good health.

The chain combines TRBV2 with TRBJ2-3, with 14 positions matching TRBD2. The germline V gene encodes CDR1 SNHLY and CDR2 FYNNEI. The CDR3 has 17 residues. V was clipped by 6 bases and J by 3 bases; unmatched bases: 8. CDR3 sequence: CASSAGTSGSGTDTQYF. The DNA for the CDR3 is TGTGCCAGCAGCGCCGGGACTAGCGGGAGTGGGACAGATACGCAGTATTTT.

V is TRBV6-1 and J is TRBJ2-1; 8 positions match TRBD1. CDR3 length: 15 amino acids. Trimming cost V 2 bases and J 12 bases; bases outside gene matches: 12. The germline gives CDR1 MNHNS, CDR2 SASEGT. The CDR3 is CASSEWRQGTTGQFF. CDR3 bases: TGTGCCAGCAGTGAATGGAGACAGGGGACAACAGGGCAGTTCTTC.

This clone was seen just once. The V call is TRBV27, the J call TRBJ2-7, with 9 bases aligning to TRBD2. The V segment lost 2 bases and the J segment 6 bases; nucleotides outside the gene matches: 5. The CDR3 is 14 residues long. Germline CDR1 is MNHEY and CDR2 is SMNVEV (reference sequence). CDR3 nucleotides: TGTGCCAGCAGTTTAGTAGCGGGAGTGGTCGAGCAGTACTTC. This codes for CASSLVAGVVEQYF.

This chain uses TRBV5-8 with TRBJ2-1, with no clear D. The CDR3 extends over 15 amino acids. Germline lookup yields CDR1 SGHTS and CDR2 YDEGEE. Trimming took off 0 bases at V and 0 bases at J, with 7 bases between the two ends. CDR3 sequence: CASSLGISSYNEQFF. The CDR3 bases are TGTGCCAGCAGCTTGGGTATAAGCTCCTACAATGAGCAGTTCTTC.

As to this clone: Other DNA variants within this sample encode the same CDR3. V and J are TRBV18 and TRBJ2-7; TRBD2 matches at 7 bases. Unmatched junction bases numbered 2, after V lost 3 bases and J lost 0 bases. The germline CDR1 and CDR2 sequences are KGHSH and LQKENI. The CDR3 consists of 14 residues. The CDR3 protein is CASSPGGPSYEQYF. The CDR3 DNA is TGTGCCAGCTCACCGGGAGGGCCCTCCTACGAGCAGTACTTC.

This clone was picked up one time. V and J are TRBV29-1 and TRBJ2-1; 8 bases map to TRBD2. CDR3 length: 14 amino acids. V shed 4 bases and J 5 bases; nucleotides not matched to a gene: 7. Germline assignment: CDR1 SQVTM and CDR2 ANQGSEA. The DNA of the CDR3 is TGCAGCGTTGGAGCGGGAGACGCACACAATGAGCAGTTCTTC. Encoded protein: CSVGAGDAHNEQFF.

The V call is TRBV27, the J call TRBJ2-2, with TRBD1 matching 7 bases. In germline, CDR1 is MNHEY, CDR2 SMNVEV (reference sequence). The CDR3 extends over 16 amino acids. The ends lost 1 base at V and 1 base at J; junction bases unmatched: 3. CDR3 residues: CASSLWGTVNTGELFF. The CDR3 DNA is TGTGCCAGCAGTTTATGGGGGACAGTGAACACCGGGGAGCTGTTTTTT.

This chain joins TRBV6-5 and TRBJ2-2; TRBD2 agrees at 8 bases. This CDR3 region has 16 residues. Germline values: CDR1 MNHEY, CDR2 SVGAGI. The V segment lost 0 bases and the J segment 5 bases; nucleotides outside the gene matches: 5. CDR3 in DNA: TGTGCCAGCAGTTACTCGACGGGAGGGAGTACCGGGGAGCTGTTTTTT. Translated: CASSYSTGGSTGELFF.

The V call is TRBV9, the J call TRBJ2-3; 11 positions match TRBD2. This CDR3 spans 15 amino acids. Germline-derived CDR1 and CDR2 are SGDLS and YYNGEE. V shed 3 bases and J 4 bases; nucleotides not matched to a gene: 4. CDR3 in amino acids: CASSDSGRAPDTQYF. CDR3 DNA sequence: TGTGCCAGCAGCGATAGCGGGAGGGCCCCAGATACGCAGTATTTT.

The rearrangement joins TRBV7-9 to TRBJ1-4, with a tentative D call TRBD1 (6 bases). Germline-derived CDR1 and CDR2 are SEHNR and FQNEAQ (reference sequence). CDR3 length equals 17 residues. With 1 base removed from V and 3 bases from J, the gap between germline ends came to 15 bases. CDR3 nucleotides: TGTGCCAGCAGCTTAGGACAGGAGGGTGCAGCTAATGAAAAACTGTTTTTT. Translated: CASSLGQEGAANEKLFF.

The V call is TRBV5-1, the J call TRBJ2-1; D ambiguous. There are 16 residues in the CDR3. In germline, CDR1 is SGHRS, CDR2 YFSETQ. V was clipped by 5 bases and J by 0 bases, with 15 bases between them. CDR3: CASSLDGYSSYNEQFF. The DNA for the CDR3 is TGCGCCAGCAGTCTAGACGGATATAGCTCCTACAATGAGCAGTTCTTC.

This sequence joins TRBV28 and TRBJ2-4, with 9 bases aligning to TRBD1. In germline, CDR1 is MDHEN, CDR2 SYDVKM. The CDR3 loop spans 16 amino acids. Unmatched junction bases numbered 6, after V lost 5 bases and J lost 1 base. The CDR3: CASSARDRAAKNIQYF. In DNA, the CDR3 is TGTGCCAGCAGTGCCCGGGACAGGGCGGCCAAAAACATTCAGTACTTC.

The CDR3 region is CASSLGLAGGPAYNEQFF. CDR3 coding DNA: TGTGCCAGCAGCTTGGGACTAGCGGGAGGCCCTGCCTACAATGAGCAGTTCTTC. This chain links TRBV5-6 with TRBJ2-1; 13 bases are a match to TRBD2. Per germline, CDR1 SGHDT and CDR2 YYEEEE. Trimming at V came to 0 bases and at J to 2 bases, leaving 5 bases not matched to a gene. The CDR3 has 18 residues.